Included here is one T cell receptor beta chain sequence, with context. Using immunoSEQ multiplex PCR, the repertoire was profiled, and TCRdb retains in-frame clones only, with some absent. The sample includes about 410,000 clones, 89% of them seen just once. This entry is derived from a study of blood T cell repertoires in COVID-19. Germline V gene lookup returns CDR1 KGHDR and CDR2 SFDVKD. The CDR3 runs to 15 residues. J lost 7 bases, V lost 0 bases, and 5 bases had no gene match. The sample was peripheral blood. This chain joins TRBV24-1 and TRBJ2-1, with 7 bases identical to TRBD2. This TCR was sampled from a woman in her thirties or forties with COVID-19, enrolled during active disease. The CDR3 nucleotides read TGTGCCACCAGTGATTTGAAGGGAGGGGTGAATGAGCAGTTCTTC. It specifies CATSDLKGGVNEQFF.